Shown below are 6 T cell receptor beta chains from a single sample sequenced in a study of T cell clonality in common variable immunodeficiency. Sequencing was performed with immunoSEQ multiplex PCR; in TCRdb, only in-frame clones are kept and a portion is missing. The sample presents about 39,000 clones, none singletons. The sequencing input was peripheral blood mononuclear cells. The receptors stem from a person aged 18 to 75 in good health.

This clone has ten or more counts. The read falls 3 residues short of the CDR3 end, and the missing part is taken from the germline J gene. The gene calls are TRBV5-1 and TRBJ1-4; D not resolved. The CDR3 covers 14 residues. The germline V gene encodes CDR1 SGHRS and CDR2 YFSETQ. Trimming pared 5 bases from V and 0 bases from J, leaving 8 bases between. The CDR3 bases that were read are TGCGCCAGCAGGCGGGATGCAACTAATGAAAAA. Its translation: CASRRDATNEK. The full-length CDR3 reads as CASRRDATNEKLFF. Full variable domain (outside the CDR3, taken from reference TRBV5-1 and TRBJ1-4): KAGVTQTPRYLIKTRGQQVTLSCSPISGHRSVSWYQQTPGQGLQFLFEYFSETQRNKGNFPGRFSGRQFSNSRSEMNVSTLELGDSALYLCASRRDATNEKLFFGSGTQLSVL.

This clone has a count of ten or more. With the read ending 3 residues before the CDR3 end, the germline J gene is used to fill in that end. The rearrangement joins TRBV19 to TRBJ2-7, with 8 bases aligning to TRBD2. Germline V lookup: CDR1 LNHDA, CDR2 SQIVND (reference sequence). V lost 5 bases to trimming and J lost 2 bases; unmatched junction nucleotides: 5. The CDR3 length is 14 residues. The CDR3 spells CASSRGGLAYEQYF. Partial CDR3 DNA: TGTGCCAGTAGTCGAGGGGGACTAGCCTACGAG.

This clone was detected ten times or more. The read stops 3 residues short of the end of the CDR3; the missing end is completed from the germline J gene. The V call is TRBV7-7, the J call TRBJ2-5; 9 bases are a match to TRBD2. Per the germline V gene, CDR1 is SSHAT and CDR2 is FNYEAQ (reference sequence). Germline trimming cut 1 base from V and 5 bases from J; bases unmatched to any gene: 5. CDR3 length equals 15 residues. The CDR3 sequence: CASSLVAGVGETQYF. CDR3 DNA (partial): TGTGCCAGCAGCTTAGTAGCGGGAGTTGGTGAGACC.

Ten or more counts support this clone. The CDR3 is cut off 3 residues early in the read; its end comes from the germline J gene. The rearrangement links TRBV12-3 or TRBV12-4 to TRBJ1-6, with 8 bases lining up with TRBD1. CDR3 length: 14 amino acids. V shed 3 bases and J 7 bases; nucleotides not matched to a gene: 2. The CDR3 is CASSFQGANSPLHF. Partial CDR3 DNA: TGTGCCAGCAGTTTTCAGGGGGCAAATTCACCC.

This clone was seen only a few times. Read data end 3 residues before the CDR3 end; the end is taken from the germline J gene. The rearrangement links TRBV5-1 to TRBJ1-4; tentatively, D is TRBD1 (6 bases). In germline, CDR1 is SGHRS, CDR2 YFSETQ. This CDR3 spans 16 amino acids. The sequenced CDR3 bases are TGCGCCAGCAGCTTGGCTTCTTCAGGGGTGAATTCACCA. Protein sequence: CASSLASSGVNSP. The whole CDR3 sequence is CASSLASSGVNSPLFF.

In this sample, this clone turned up many times. The CDR3 goes on 3 residues after the read ends, and that part is filled in from the germline J gene. The rearrangement joins TRBV7-2 to TRBJ1-2; D gene ambiguous. Germline V lookup: CDR1 SGHTA, CDR2 FQGNSA. V lost 5 bases to trimming and J lost 7 bases, with 20 bases between them. The CDR3 totals 15 residues. The CDR3 protein is CASSVDINRRVGYTF. CDR3 DNA, as far as it was read: TGTGCCAGCAGCGTTGACATAAATCGAAGGGTTGGC.